This T cell receptor beta chain was captured by sequencing in a study of shared clonotypes between healthy human individuals. Study observations and caveats: Clonotype sharing among donors was expected to depend on sequencing depth. Investigators collected only blood, and repertoires in tissues likely differ.

CDR1 SEHNR and CDR2 FQNEAQ come from the germline V gene (reference sequence). This CDR3 spans 16 amino acids. The V end lost 1 base, the J end lost 0 bases, and 13 bases lay between the germline ends. Assay: immunoSEQ multiplex PCR; the TCRdb copy retains only in-frame clones and omits some. This table holds some 2,000,000 clones, approximately 94% found once. A word on this clone: Its antigen remains unidentified.

This sequence was found in a man in his late teens or twenties in good health. The sequencing input was naive CD4+ T cells sorted from blood. Subset specified: CD45RA+ positively selected. The V gene is TRBV7-9, the J gene TRBJ2-7, with a possible D match to TRBD2 (6 bases). The CDR3 sequence: CASSLGGGKSSYEQYF. CDR3 sequence (DNA): TGTGCCAGCAGCTTAGGTGGCGGGAAGAGCTCCTACGAGCAGTACTTC.